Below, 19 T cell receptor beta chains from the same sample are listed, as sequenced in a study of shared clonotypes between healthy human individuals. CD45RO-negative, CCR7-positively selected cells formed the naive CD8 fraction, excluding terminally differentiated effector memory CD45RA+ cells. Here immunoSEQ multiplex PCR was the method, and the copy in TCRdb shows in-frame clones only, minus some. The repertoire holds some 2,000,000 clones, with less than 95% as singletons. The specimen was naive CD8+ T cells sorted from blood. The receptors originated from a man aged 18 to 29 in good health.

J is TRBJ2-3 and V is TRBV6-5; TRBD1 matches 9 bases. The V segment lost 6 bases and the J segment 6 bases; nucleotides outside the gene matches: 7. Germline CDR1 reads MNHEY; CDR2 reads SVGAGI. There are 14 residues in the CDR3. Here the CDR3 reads CASSWGTGSDTQYF. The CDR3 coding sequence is TGTGCCAGCAGCTGGGGGACAGGGTCGGATACGCAGTATTTT.

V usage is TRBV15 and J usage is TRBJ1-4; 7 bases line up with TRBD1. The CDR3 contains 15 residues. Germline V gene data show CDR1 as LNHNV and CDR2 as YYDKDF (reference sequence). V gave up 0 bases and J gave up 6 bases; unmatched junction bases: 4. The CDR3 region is CATSRDRGWDEKLFF. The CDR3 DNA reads TGTGCCACCAGCAGAGACAGGGGGTGGGATGAAAAACTGTTTTTT. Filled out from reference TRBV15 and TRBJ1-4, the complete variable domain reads DAMVIQNPRYQVTQFGKPVTLSCSQTLNHNVMYWYQQKSSQAPKLLFHYYDKDFNNEADTPDNFQSRRPNTSFCFLDIRSPGLGDTAMYLCATSRDRGWDEKLFFGSGTQLSVL.

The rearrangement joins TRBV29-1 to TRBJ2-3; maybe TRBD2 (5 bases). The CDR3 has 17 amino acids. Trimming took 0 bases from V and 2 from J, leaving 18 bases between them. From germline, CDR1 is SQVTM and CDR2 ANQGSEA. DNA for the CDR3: TGCAGCGTTGAAGATGGCCGCGACTATCTAAACACAGATACGCAGTATTTT. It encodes CSVEDGRDYLNTDTQYF.

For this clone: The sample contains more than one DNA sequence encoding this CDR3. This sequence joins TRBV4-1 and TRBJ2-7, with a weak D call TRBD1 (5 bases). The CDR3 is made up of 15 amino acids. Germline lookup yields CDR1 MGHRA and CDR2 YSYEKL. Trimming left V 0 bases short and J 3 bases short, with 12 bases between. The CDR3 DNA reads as TGCGCCAGCAGCCAAGACCCAGACAGAGGCTACGAGCAGTACTTC. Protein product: CASSQDPDRGYEQYF.

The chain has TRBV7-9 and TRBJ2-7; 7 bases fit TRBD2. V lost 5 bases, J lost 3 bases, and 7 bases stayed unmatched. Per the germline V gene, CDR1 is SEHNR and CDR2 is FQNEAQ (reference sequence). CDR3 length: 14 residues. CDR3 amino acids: CASSTATSHYEQYF. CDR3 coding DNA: TGTGCCAGCAGCACAGCGACTAGCCACTACGAGCAGTACTTC.

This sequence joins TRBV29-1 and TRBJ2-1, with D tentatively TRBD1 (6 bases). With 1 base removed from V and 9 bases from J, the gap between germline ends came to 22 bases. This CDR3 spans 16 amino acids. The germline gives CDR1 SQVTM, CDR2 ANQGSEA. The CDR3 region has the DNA TGCAGCGTTGAAGGGGGGCCTTCCAGGGCGTCGAGTGAGCAGTTCTTC. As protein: CSVEGGPSRASSEQFF.

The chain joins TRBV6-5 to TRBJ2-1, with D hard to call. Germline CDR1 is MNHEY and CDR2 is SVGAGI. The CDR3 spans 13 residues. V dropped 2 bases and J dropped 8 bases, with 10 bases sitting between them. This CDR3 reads CASSYGMTDEQFF. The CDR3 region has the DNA TGTGCCAGCAGTTACGGTATGACGGATGAGCAGTTCTTC.

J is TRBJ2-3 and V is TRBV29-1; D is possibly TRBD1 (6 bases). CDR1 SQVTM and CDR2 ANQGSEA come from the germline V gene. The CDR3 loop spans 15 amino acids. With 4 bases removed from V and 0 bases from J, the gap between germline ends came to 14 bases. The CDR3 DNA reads TGCAGCGTTGTCGAAGGAGGACAGAGCACAGATACGCAGTATTTT. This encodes CSVVEGGQSTDTQYF.

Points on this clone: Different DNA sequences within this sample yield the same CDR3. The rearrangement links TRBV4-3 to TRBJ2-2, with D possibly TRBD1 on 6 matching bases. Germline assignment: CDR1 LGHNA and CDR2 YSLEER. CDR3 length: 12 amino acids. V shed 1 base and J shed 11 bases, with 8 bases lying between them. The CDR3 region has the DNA TGCGCCAGCAGCCAAGTAGGGGGAGAGCTGTTTTTT. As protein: CASSQVGGELFF.

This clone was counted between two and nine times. In DNA, the CDR3 is TGTGCCAGCACCCTGGCCCGGGGAGCGGCGCCTTGGGAGACCCAGTACTTC. It is translated as CASTLARGAAPWETQYF. The V and J genes are TRBV7-9 and TRBJ2-5; weak D call: TRBD2 (5 bases). Germline V gene sequence: CDR1 SEHNR, CDR2 FQNEAQ (reference sequence). V was cut by 7 bases and J by 5 bases, with 26 bases left in between. The CDR3 extends over 17 amino acids.

Written as DNA, the CDR3 is TGTGCCTGGTCCACTAGCGAGCAGTTCTTC. Translated, it gives CAWSTSEQFF. The V and J genes are TRBV30 and TRBJ2-1; tentatively, D is TRBD2 (6 bases). Deletions cut 5 bases from V and 10 bases from J, with 9 bases between. Germline V gene sequence: CDR1 GTSNPN, CDR2 SVGIG (reference sequence). CDR3 size: 10 residues.

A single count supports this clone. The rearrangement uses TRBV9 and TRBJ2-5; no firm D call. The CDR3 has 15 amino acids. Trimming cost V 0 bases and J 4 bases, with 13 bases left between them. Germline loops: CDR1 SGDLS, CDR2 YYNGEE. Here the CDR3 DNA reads TGTGCCAGCAGCGTAGAAGTCTACGTGGTAGAGACCCAGTACTTC. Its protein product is CASSVEVYVVETQYF.

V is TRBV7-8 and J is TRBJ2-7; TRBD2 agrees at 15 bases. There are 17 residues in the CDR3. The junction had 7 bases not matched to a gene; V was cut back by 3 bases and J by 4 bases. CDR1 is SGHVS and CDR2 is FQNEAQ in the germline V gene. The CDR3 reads CASSLGLAGGLVYEQYF. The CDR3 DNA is TGTGCCAGCAGCTTGGGACTAGCGGGAGGTTTAGTTTACGAGCAGTACTTC. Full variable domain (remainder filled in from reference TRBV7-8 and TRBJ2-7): GAGVSQSPRYKVAKRGQDVALRCDPISGHVSLFWYQQALGQGPEFLTYFQNEAQLDKSGLPSDRFFAERPEGSVSTLKIQRTQQEDSAVYLCASSLGLAGGLVYEQYFGPGTRLTVT.

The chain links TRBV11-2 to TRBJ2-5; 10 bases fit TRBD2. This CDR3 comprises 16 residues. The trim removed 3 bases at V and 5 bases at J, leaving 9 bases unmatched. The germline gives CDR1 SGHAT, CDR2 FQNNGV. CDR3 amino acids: CASSFLSGRAGETQYF. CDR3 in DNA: TGTGCCAGCAGCTTTCTCAGCGGGAGGGCCGGGGAGACCCAGTACTTC.

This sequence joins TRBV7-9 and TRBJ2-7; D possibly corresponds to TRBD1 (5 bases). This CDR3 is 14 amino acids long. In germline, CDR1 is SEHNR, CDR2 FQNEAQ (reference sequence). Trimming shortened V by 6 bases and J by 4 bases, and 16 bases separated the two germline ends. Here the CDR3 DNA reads TGTGCCAGCAGTTCCACGATCAAGGGGTACGAGCAGTACTTC. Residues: CASSSTIKGYEQYF.

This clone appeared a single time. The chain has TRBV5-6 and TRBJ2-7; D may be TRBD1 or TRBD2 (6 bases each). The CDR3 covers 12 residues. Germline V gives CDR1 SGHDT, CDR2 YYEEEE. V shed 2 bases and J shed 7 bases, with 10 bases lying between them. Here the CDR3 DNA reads TGTGCCAGCAGCTTTATAGGGGGGGAGCAGTACTTC. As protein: CASSFIGGEQYF. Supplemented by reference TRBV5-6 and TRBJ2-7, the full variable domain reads DAGVTQSPTHLIKTRGQQVTLRCSPKSGHDTVSWYQQALGQGPQFIFQYYEEEERQRGNFPDRFSGHQFPNYSSELNVNALLLGDSALYLCASSFIGGEQYFGPGTRLTVT.

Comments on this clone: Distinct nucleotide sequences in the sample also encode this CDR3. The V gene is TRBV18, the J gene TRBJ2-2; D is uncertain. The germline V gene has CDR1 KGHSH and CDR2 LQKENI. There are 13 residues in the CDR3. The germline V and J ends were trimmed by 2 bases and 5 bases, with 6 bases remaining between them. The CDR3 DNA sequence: TGTGCCAGCTCACCAGGGGAAACCGGGGAGCTGTTTTTT. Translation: CASSPGETGELFF.

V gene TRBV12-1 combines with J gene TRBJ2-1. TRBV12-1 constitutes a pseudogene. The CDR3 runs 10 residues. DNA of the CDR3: TGTGCCAGCAGCGCCAATGAGCAGTTCTTC. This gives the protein CASSANEQFF.

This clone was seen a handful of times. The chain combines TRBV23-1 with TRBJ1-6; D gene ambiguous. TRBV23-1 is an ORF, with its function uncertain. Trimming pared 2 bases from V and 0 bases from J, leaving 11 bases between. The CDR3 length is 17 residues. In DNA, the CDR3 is TGCGCCAGCAGTCAAAGTGGTCGGCACTCCTATAATTCACCCCTCCACTTT. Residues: CASSQSGRHSYNSPLHF.